This T cell receptor (beta chain) was documented in a study of OX40 agonist ivuxolimab in advanced cancers. Study-level background: Having had anti-PD-1, anti-PD-L1 or anti-CTLA-4 therapy before was allowed, and approximately 40% had some.

On this clone itself: Its antigen is still unknown.

Regarding the study as a whole: At doses 0.1 to 3.0 mg/kg, CD4+ and CD8+ clones expanded.

Drawing of blood for sampling happened at baseline, at cycle 4 day 1, and at cycle 7 day 1. The CDR3 loop spans 15 amino acids. CDR1 and CDR2 (germline): SGDLS, YYNGEE. The V end was cut by 0 bases, the J end by 5 bases, with 12 bases between. The repertoire was sequenced with immunoSEQ multiplex PCR; TCRdb's copy has only in-frame clones and lacks some. This sample carries 70,000 or so clones, 85% of them seen once, and the ten largest clones take about 6.3%. This chain connects TRBV9 to TRBJ2-1; D perhaps matches TRBD2 (5 bases). This material consisted of CD4+ or CD8+ T cells sorted from blood, taken in a trial of the OX40 agonist ivuxolimab. The receptor was isolated from an adult with an advanced solid tumor such as melanoma, head and neck, liver or kidney cancer. The CDR3 DNA reads TGTGCCAGCAGCGTAGGTATGGGGAGACACAATGAGCAGTTCTTC. This sequence encodes CASSVGMGRHNEQFF.